Presented here are 22 T cell receptor beta chains from one specimen sequenced in a study of CD8 T cells in ankylosing spondylitis. In TCRdb, the 5' RACE reads were re-called with MiXCR into one record per CDR3 protein. This sample has about 35,000 distinct CDR3 sequences, with 2.5% to 3.5% found just once. The sample consisted of blood, either unsorted or a sorted T cell fraction (not recorded which). The receptors were sampled from a male donor with ankylosing spondylitis or in good health (not recorded which).

This clonotype was seen ten or more times. This CDR3 is CASSPGGIGTDTQYF. CDR3 in DNA: TGTGCCAGCAGCCCAGGCGGGATTGGCACAGATACGCAGTATTTT. This chain connects TRBV9 to TRBJ2-3; D may be TRBD2 (6 bases). Trimming removed 4 bases at V and 1 base at J, with 13 bases between. CDR1 and CDR2 (germline): SGDLS, YYNGEE. This CDR3 comprises 15 residues.

This clonotype was recorded at least ten times. The rearrangement joins TRBV9 to TRBJ2-5; 11 bases are a match to TRBD2. The V gene end was trimmed by 1 base and the J gene end by 5 bases; junction bases not matched to a gene: 7. Germline V gene lookup returns CDR1 SGDLS and CDR2 YYNGEE. This CDR3 has 16 residues. The DNA of the CDR3 is TGTGCCAGCAGCGTAACCACTAGCGGGAGTGGGGAGACCCAGTACTTC. It translates to CASSVTTSGSGETQYF.

There are many counts of this clonotype. The chain employs TRBV9 and TRBJ2-6, with D maybe TRBD1 (5 bases). V lost 0 bases and J 1 base, leaving 8 bases between the germline ends. Germline values: CDR1 SGDLS, CDR2 YYNGEE. The CDR3 covers 16 residues. The CDR3 DNA reads TGTGCCAGCAGCGTAGCGACAGTTTCTGGGGCCAACGTCCTGACTTTC. Protein sequence: CASSVATVSGANVLTF. Filled out from reference TRBV9 and TRBJ2-6, the complete variable domain reads DSGVTQTPKHLITATGQRVTLRCSPRSGDLSVYWYQQSLDQGLQFLIQYYNGEERAKGNILERFSAQQFPDLHSELNLSSLELGDSALYFCASSVATVSGANVLTFGAGSRLTVL.

This clonotype has at least ten counts. The genes are TRBV9 and TRBJ2-5, with 16 bases identical to TRBD2. V gave up 0 bases and J gave up 1 base; unmatched junction bases: 6. The CDR3 extends over 19 amino acids. Germline V CDR1 and CDR2: SGDLS, YYNGEE. As DNA, the CDR3 is TGTGCCAGCAGCGTAGCTCCCGGGACTAGCGGGGGGGCCCAAGAGACCCAGTACTTC. Protein sequence: CASSVAPGTSGGAQETQYF.

This clonotype came up a few times. The V and J genes are TRBV9 and TRBJ1-1; TRBD1 matches 8 bases. V was pared by 0 bases and J by 2 bases, with 6 bases of the junction left unmatched. There are 16 residues in the CDR3. The germline CDR1 and CDR2 sequences are SGDLS and YYNGEE. In DNA form, the CDR3 reads TGTGCCAGCAGCGTAGGTCTCGGACAGGGAAACACTGAAGCTTTCTTT. Protein product: CASSVGLGQGNTEAFF.

Many counts were recorded for this clonotype. The chain uses TRBV9 and TRBJ2-3; 7 positions agree with TRBD1. Germline CDR1 SGDLS, CDR2 YYNGEE. The CDR3 contains 15 residues. With V trimmed by 0 bases and J by 0 bases, 1 base remained unmatched. The CDR3 is CASSVVDRSTDTQYF. CDR3 DNA sequence: TGTGCCAGCAGCGTAGTGGACAGGAGCACAGATACGCAGTATTTT.

The sample holds many counts of this clonotype. The rearrangement links TRBV3-1 to TRBJ2-7; D is perhaps TRBD1 or TRBD2 (6 bases each). The CDR3 contains 16 residues. CDR1 and CDR2 (germline): LGHDT, YNNKEL (reference sequence). V was cut by 4 bases and J by 0 bases, with 16 bases left in between. The CDR3 region is CASSPLGGPSSYEQYV. In DNA form, the CDR3 reads TGTGCCAGCAGCCCCCTGGGGGGCCCGAGCTCCTACGAGCAGTACGTC.

This clonotype occurred many times. V gene TRBV21-1 combines with J gene TRBJ2-4; the D call in the table, TRBD1, was not verified against the DNA. TRBV21-1 is a documented pseudogene. The CDR3 has 17 residues. The CDR3, as DNA: TGTGCCAGCAGCAAGGGGGATATGGTGAGGACCAAAAACATTCAGTACTTC. Amino acids: CASSKGDMVRTKNIQYF.

This clonotype was detected ten times or more. The V and J genes are TRBV9 and TRBJ2-1; a possible D gene is TRBD2 (5 bases). V lost 4 bases, J lost 2 bases, and 13 bases lay in between. This CDR3 contains 15 residues. Germline V gene data show CDR1 as SGDLS and CDR2 as YYNGEE. The CDR3 DNA follows: TGTGCCAGCAGCCCCGCCGGGGAAGCCTACAATGAGCAGTTCTTC. Protein product: CASSPAGEAYNEQFF.

There are many counts of this clonotype. The chain is built from TRBV9 and TRBJ2-2; tentative D call: TRBD1 (5 bases). V was cut by 1 base and J by 2 bases, with 12 bases left in between. CDR1 is SGDLS and CDR2 is YYNGEE in the germline V gene. This CDR3 is built from 16 residues. CDR3: CASSVFVGPNTGELFF. CDR3 DNA: TGTGCCAGCAGCGTATTTGTGGGGCCAAACACCGGGGAGCTGTTTTTT. Variable domain in full (rest from reference TRBV9 and TRBJ2-2): DSGVTQTPKHLITATGQRVTLRCSPRSGDLSVYWYQQSLDQGLQFLIQYYNGEERAKGNILERFSAQQFPDLHSELNLSSLELGDSALYFCASSVFVGPNTGELFFGEGSRLTVL.

This clonotype showed up many times. The chain has TRBV9 and TRBJ1-2; 7 positions match TRBD1. V was pared by 2 bases and J by 8 bases, with 12 bases of the junction left unmatched. CDR3 length: 15 residues. Germline assignment: CDR1 SGDLS and CDR2 YYNGEE. As DNA, the CDR3 is TGTGCCAGCAGCGTGGGGGACAGAGGGAGAGGCGGCTACACCTTC. Translated: CASSVGDRGRGGYTF.

This clonotype was detected many times. The rearrangement joins TRBV9 to TRBJ2-1, with 8 bases matching TRBD1. The CDR3 totals 15 residues. Germline CDR1 and CDR2: SGDLS and YYNGEE. J lost 3 bases, V lost 3 bases, and 5 bases had no gene match. CDR3 protein: CASSAGQGSYNEQFF. The CDR3 DNA sequence: TGTGCCAGCAGCGCAGGACAGGGAAGCTACAATGAGCAGTTCTTC. Together with reference TRBV9 and TRBJ2-1, the CDR3 gives the full variable domain: DSGVTQTPKHLITATGQRVTLRCSPRSGDLSVYWYQQSLDQGLQFLIQYYNGEERAKGNILERFSAQQFPDLHSELNLSSLELGDSALYFCASSAGQGSYNEQFFGPGTRLTVL.

This clonotype appeared a few times. Relative to the germline gene, one junction end is altered; a read error may explain this. CDR3: CASSVTGGALETQYF. DNA for the CDR3: TGCGCCAGCAGCGTAACAGGGGGTGCCTTGGAGACCCAGTACTTC. The chain has TRBV9 and TRBJ2-5, with TRBD1 identical over 8 bases. The CDR3 covers 15 residues. CDR1 is SGDLS and CDR2 is YYNGEE in the germline V gene.

This clonotype appeared a few times. The chain couples TRBV9 to TRBJ2-1; 16 nucleotides line up with TRBD2. The CDR3 has 18 amino acids. The germline V gene has CDR1 SGDLS and CDR2 YYNGEE. V dropped 2 bases and J dropped 6; count of bases not matched to a gene: 8. Here the CDR3 DNA reads TGTGCCAGCAGCGTTGGGACTAGCGGGAGGGTGGTCGGCAATGAGCAGTTCTTC. Its protein is CASSVGTSGRVVGNEQFF.

This clonotype was picked up many times. The genes are TRBV9 and TRBJ2-3; 9 nucleotides align to TRBD2. With 4 bases clipped from V and 4 bases from J, the junction kept 7 bases outside the gene matches. Germline loops: CDR1 SGDLS, CDR2 YYNGEE. This CDR3 region has 15 residues. CDR3 in DNA: TGTGCCAGCAGCTTAGCGGGGGCCAACCCAGATACGCAGTATTTT. This sequence encodes CASSLAGANPDTQYF.

In its sample, this clonotype was seen many times. The chain uses TRBV9 and TRBJ2-3; TRBD2 matches at 11 bases. The CDR3 covers 16 residues. V shed 0 bases and J 3 bases; nucleotides not matched to a gene: 3. The germline V gene has CDR1 SGDLS and CDR2 YYNGEE. CDR3 residues: CASSVESSGRTDTQYF. The CDR3 DNA follows: TGTGCCAGCAGCGTAGAATCTAGCGGGAGGACAGATACGCAGTATTTT.

Many counts were recorded for this clonotype. The genes are TRBV9 and TRBJ2-5; TRBD1 aligns across 9 bases. Germline CDR1 is SGDLS and CDR2 is YYNGEE. CDR3 length: 15 amino acids. After removal of 3 bases from V and 5 bases from J, the junction contained 8 bases not matched to a gene. The DNA for the CDR3 is TGTGCCAGCAGCGGAATGACAGGGGGAAGGGAGACCCAGTACTTC. It yields the protein CASSGMTGGRETQYF.

This clonotype was seen at least ten times. The chain has TRBV9 and TRBJ2-2, with TRBD2 identical over 10 bases. From germline, CDR1 is SGDLS and CDR2 YYNGEE. Trimming took 0 bases from V and 4 from J; bases not matched to a gene: 3. The CDR3 runs to 16 residues. The CDR3 loop reads CASSVVAGGATGELFF. In nucleotides, the CDR3 is TGTGCCAGCAGCGTAGTAGCGGGGGGCGCCACCGGGGAGCTGTTTTTT.

The sample holds many counts of this clonotype. The chain carries TRBV9 and TRBJ2-1, with D unresolved. CDR1 and CDR2 from the germline V gene are SGDLS and YYNGEE. This CDR3 comprises 13 residues. Between the trimmed V and J ends, which lost 0 bases and 5 bases, there was a span of 6 bases. The CDR3 loop is CASSVVLDNEQFF. CDR3 nucleotides: TGTGCCAGCAGCGTAGTTTTAGACAATGAGCAGTTCTTC.

This clonotype was recorded at least ten times. This chain links TRBV9 with TRBJ2-3; 11 nucleotides match TRBD2. The CDR3 extends over 17 amino acids. Germline V lookup: CDR1 SGDLS, CDR2 YYNGEE. Trimming removed 0 bases from V and 2 bases from J; junction bases left unmatched: 5. The CDR3: CASSVDVAGGVTDTQYF. Written as DNA, the CDR3 is TGTGCCAGCAGCGTAGATGTAGCGGGAGGGGTCACAGATACGCAGTATTTT.

This clonotype was picked up many times. The V call is TRBV9, the J call TRBJ2-3; no definite D call. The CDR3 runs 13 residues. Trimming removed 4 bases from V and 5 bases from J, with 11 bases in between. Germline loops: CDR1 SGDLS, CDR2 YYNGEE. CDR3 protein: CASSLGPQDTQYF. The CDR3 DNA reads as TGTGCCAGCAGCCTAGGACCACAAGATACGCAGTATTTT.

This clonotype showed up many times. The V gene is TRBV9, the J gene TRBJ2-2, with D perhaps assigned TRBD1 or TRBD2 (5 bases each). V was clipped by 0 bases and J by 0 bases, with 9 bases between them. The CDR3 is made up of 16 amino acids. CDR1 and CDR2 (germline): SGDLS, YYNGEE. The CDR3 region is CASSVAGTPNTGELFF. In nucleotides, the CDR3 is TGTGCCAGCAGCGTAGCGGGGACCCCGAACACCGGGGAGCTGTTTTTT.